These 3 T cell receptor beta chains were all obtained from the same sample, sequenced in a study of shared clonotypes between healthy human individuals. CD45RO-negative, CCR7-positively selected cells formed the naive CD8 fraction, excluding terminally differentiated effector memory CD45RA+ cells. Data came from immunoSEQ multiplex PCR; TCRdb stores just in-frame clones and leaves some out. The sample consists of approximately 2,200,000 clones, roughly 91% of them appearing once. Material for sequencing was naive CD8+ T cells from PBMCs. Receptors originate from a young man in good health. Some clones in this sample may be carry-over from other donors' samples.

The V call is TRBV9, the J call TRBJ2-1, with TRBD1 matching over 9 bases. CDR3 length: 16 residues. Germline V gives CDR1 SGDLS, CDR2 YYNGEE. Germline trimming cut 1 base from V and 6 bases from J; bases unmatched to any gene: 8. The CDR3 protein is CASSVRRDRATNEQFF. In DNA, the CDR3 is TGTGCCAGCAGCGTACGCCGGGACAGGGCGACCAATGAGCAGTTCTTC.

This clone showed up just once. J is TRBJ2-2 and V is TRBV2; the D gene is possibly TRBD2 (5 bases). V shed 1 base and J shed 4 bases, with 13 bases lying between them. The CDR3 covers 16 residues. Germline V gene sequence: CDR1 SNHLY, CDR2 FYNNEI. CDR3 region: CASSEGPGVPTGELFF. The CDR3 DNA is TGTGCCAGCAGTGAAGGTCCCGGGGTACCCACCGGGGAGCTGTTTTTT.

The rearrangement joins TRBV15 to TRBJ1-5; a weak D match, TRBD1 (6 bases). This CDR3 region has 14 residues. Germline lookup yields CDR1 LNHNV and CDR2 YYDKDF (reference sequence). Trimming took 3 bases from V and 10 from J, leaving 16 bases between them. This CDR3 reads CATSSAEGGVPQHF. CDR3 sequence (DNA): TGTGCCACCAGCAGCGCTGAAGGGGGGGTTCCCCAGCATTTT.